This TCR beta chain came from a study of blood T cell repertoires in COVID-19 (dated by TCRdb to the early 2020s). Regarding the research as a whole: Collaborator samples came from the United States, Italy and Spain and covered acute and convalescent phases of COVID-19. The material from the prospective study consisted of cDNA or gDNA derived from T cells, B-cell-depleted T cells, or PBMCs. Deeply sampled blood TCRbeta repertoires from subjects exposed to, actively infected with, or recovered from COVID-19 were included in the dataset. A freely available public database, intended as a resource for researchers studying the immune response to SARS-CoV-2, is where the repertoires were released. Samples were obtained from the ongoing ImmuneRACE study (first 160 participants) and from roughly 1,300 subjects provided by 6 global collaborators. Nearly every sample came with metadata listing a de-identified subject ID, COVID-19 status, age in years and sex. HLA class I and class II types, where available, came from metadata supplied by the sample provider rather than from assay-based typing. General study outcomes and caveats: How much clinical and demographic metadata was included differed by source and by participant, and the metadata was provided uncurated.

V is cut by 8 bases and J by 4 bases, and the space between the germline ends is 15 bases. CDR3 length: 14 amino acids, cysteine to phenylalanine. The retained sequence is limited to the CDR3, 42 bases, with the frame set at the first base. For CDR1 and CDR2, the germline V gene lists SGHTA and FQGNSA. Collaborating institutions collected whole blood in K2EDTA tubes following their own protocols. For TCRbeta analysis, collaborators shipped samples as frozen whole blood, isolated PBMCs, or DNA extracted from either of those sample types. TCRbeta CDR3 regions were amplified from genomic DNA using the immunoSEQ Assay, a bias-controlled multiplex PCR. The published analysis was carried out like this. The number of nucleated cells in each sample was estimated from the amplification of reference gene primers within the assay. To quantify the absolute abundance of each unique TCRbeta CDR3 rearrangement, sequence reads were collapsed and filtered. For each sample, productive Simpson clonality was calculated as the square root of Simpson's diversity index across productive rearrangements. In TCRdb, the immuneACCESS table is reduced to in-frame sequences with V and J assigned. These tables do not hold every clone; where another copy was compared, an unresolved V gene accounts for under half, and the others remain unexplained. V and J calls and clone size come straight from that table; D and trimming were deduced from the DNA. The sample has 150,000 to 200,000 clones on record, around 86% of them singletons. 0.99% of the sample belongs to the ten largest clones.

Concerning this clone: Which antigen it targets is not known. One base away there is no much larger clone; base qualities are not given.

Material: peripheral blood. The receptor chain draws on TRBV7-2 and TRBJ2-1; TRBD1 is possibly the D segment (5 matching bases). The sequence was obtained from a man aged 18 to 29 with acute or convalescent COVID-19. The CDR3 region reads CASLLGPRYNEQFF. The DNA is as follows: TGTGCCAGCCTCTTGGGGCCGAGATACAATGAGCAGTTCTTC.